Below, one TCR beta chain is given with its context. Its antigen remains undetermined. Base qualities are not at hand, and no much larger clone is one base apart. The immunoSEQ Assay, a bias-controlled multiplex PCR, was used to amplify TCRbeta CDR3 regions from genomic DNA. Per the source publication's procedure: Nucleated cell counts per sample were estimated from amplification of reference gene primers within the assay. To quantify the absolute abundance of each unique TCRbeta CDR3 rearrangement, sequence reads were collapsed and filtered. Productive Simpson clonality was computed per sample as the square root of Simpson's diversity index over productive rearrangements. The table comes from immuneACCESS by way of TCRdb, which keeps in-frame sequences with V and J called. Part of the clones is missing from these tables; in studies checked, under half for an unresolved V gene and the rest for unknown reasons. The V and J calls and clone size come from that table; D and trimming were worked out from the DNA. The sample table lists fewer than 350,000 clones, 75% to 90% of them with a count of one. About 5% of the sample lies in the top ten.

The data were taken from a study of blood T cell repertoires in COVID-19 (dated by TCRdb to between 2020 and 2021). A note on the overall study: Samples covering the acute and convalescent phases of COVID-19 were provided by collaborators in the United States, Italy and Spain. The sample metadata nearly always contained a de-identified subject ID, COVID-19 status, age in years and sex. The dataset comprised deeply sampled blood TCRbeta repertoires from subjects exposed to, actively infected with, or recovered from COVID-19. Where available, HLA class I and class II types were taken from metadata supplied by the sample provider and were not determined by assay-based typing. The material from the prospective study consisted of cDNA or gDNA derived from T cells, B-cell-depleted T cells, or PBMCs. Samples were obtained from the ongoing ImmuneRACE study (first 160 participants) and from 1,000 to 1,500 subjects provided by 6 global collaborators. The repertoires were released in a freely available public database meant as a resource for research on the immune response to SARS-CoV-2. The paper as a whole reports these results and caveats: The amount of clinical and demographic metadata varied by source and participant and was provided uncurated.

Participants in the prospective study were aged about 18 to 89 years, lived in about two dozen United States geographic areas, and enrolled through a virtual design. To assign participants to cohorts, the prospective study relied on clinical history that participants themselves reported in a screening survey and a study questionnaire. Recovered participants in ImmuneRACE Cohort 3 were defined by two consecutive negative NP/OP PCR tests, clearance by a healthcare professional, or resolution of symptoms. Mobile phlebotomists in the prospective study collected whole blood, serum and a nasopharyngeal or oropharyngeal swab from every participant. Prospective study participants could optionally give additional blood draws and questionnaires over an approximately 2-month period. Before DNA extraction, prospective study blood samples were shipped either frozen or at room temperature. Trimming leaves V shorter by 1 base and J shorter by 8 bases, with the junction holding 13 bases beyond the gene matches. The germline V gene supplies CDR1 SGHTA and CDR2 FQGNSA. Its CDR3 holds 18 amino acids, cysteine through phenylalanine. Of all the DNA, just the CDR3 is kept, 54 bases in frame from base 1.

This sequence uses TRBV7-2 and TRBJ2-1; 11 of the junction bases match TRBD2. The sequenced sample consisted of PBMCs or T cells enriched from blood (not recorded which). The clonotype comes from a man in his 60s who had recovered from COVID-19. The DNA sequence follows: TGTGCCAGCAGCTTAGGGGGGCCTAGCGGGAGGTTTGACGATGAGCAGTTCTTC. Translated, this is CASSLGGPSGRFDDEQFF.